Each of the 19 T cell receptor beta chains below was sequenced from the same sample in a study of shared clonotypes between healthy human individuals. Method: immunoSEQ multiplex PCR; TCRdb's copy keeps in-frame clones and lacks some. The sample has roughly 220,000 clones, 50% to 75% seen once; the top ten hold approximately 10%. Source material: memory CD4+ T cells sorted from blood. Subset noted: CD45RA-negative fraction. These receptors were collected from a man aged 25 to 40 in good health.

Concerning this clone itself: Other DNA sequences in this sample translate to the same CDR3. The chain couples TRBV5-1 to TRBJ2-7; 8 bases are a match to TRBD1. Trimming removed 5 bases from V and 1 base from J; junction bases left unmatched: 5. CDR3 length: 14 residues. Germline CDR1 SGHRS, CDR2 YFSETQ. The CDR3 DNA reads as TGCGCCAGCAGTCTGACAGGGGTATCCTACGAGCAGTACTTC. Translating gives CASSLTGVSYEQYF.

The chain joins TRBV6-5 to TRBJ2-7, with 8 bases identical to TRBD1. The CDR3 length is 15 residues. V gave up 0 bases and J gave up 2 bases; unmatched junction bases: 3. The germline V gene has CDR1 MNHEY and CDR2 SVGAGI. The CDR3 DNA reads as TGTGCCAGCAGTTACTCGCAACAGGGGGCCTACGAGCAGTACTTC. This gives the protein CASSYSQQGAYEQYF.

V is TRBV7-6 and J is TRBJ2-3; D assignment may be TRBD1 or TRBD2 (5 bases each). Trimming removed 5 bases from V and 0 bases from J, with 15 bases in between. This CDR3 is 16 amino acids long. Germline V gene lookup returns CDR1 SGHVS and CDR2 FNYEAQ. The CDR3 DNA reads TGTGCCAGCAGCCCCCCGTGGGGGTATAGCACAGATACGCAGTATTTT. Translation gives CASSPPWGYSTDTQYF. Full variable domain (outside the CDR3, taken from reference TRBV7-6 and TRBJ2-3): GAGVSQSPRYKVTKRGQDVALRCDPISGHVSLYWYRQALGQGPEFLTYFNYEAQQDKSGLPNDRFSAERPEGSISTLTIQRTEQRDSAMYRCASSPPWGYSTDTQYFGPGTRLTVL.

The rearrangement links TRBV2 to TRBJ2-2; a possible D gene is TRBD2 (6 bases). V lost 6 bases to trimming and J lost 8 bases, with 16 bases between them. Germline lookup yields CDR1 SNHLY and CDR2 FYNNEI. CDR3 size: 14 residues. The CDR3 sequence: CASSQLAELGELFF. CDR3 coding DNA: TGTGCCAGCAGCCAACTAGCAGAATTAGGGGAGCTGTTTTTT.

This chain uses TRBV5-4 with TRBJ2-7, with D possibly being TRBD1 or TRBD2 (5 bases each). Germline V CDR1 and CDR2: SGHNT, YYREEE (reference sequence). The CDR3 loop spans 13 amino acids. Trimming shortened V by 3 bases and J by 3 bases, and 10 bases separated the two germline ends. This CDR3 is CASSSGRDYEQYF. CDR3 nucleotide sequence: TGTGCCAGCAGCTCGGGACGGGACTACGAGCAGTACTTC.

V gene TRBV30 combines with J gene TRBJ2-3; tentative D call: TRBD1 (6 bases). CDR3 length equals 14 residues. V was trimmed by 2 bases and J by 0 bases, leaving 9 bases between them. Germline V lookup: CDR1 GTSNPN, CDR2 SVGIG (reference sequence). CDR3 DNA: TGTGCCTGGAGTCAGGGGTCCAGCACAGATACGCAGTATTTT. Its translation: CAWSQGSSTDTQYF.

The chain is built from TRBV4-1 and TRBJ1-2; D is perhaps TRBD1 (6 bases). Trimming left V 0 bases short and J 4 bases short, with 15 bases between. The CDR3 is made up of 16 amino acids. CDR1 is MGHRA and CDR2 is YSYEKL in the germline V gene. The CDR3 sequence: CASSQEGGAKAYGYTF. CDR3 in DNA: TGCGCCAGCAGCCAAGAAGGGGGGGCGAAAGCCTATGGCTACACCTTC.

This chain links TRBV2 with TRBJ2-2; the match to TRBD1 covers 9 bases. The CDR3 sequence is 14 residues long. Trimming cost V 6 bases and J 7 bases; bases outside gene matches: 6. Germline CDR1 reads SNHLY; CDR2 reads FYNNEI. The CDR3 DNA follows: TGTGCCAGCAGAACCGACAGGGGGAACGGGGAGCTGTTTTTT. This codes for CASRTDRGNGELFF.

The chain's CDR3 is CRVGSAETQYF. The CDR3 DNA is TGCAGGGTTGGGAGTGCGGAGACCCAGTACTTC. J is TRBJ2-5 and V is TRBV20-1, with D possibly matching TRBD2 (5 bases). This CDR3 has 11 residues. Germline V gives CDR1 DFQATT, CDR2 SNEGSKA (reference sequence).

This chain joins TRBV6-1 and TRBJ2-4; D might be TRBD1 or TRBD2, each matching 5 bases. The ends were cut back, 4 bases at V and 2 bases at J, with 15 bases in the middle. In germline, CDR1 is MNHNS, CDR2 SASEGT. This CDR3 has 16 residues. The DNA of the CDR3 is TGTGCCAGCAGTGGCCGGGGCTCTCCTACCAAAAACATTCAGTACTTC. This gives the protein CASSGRGSPTKNIQYF.

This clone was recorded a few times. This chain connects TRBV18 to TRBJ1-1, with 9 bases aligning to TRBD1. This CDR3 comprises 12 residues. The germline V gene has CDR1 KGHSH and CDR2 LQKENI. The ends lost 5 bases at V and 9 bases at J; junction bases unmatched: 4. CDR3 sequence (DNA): TGTGCCAGCTCAGGGACAGGGCCGCAAGCTTTCTTT. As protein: CASSGTGPQAFF.

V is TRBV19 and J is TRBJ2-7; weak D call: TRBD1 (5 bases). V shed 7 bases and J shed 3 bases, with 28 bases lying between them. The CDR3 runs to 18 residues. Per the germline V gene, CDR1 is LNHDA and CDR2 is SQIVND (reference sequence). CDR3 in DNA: TGTGCCAGTACTCAATCCACGCGGCCGACCACAGGTCACTACGAGCAGTACTTC. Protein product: CASTQSTRPTTGHYEQYF.

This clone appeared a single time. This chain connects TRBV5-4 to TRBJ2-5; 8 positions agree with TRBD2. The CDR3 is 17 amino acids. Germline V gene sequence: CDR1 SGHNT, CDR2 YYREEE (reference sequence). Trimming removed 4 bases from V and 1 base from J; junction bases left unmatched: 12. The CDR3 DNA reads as TGTGCCAGCAGCCATGAGCCGGGAGGGCCTATCCAAGAGACCCAGTACTTC. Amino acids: CASSHEPGGPIQETQYF.

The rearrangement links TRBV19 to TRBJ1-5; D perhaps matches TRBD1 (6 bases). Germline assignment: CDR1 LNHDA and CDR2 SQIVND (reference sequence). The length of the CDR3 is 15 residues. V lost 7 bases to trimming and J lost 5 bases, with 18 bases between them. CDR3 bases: TGTGCCAGTACCGCGATAGGGGGGACGGATCAGCCCCAGCATTTT. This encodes CASTAIGGTDQPQHF.

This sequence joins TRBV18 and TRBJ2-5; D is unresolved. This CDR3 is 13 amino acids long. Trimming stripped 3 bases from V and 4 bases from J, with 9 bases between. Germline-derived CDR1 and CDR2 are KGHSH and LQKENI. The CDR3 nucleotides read TGTGCCAGCTCACCGGTCATGGGAGAGACCCAGTACTTC. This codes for CASSPVMGETQYF.

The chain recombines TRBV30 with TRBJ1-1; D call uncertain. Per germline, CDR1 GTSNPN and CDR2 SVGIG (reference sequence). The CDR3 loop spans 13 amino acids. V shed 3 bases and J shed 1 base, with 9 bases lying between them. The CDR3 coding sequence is TGTGCCTGGAGCGGGTTGCGGAACACTGAAGCTTTCTTT. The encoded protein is CAWSGLRNTEAFF.

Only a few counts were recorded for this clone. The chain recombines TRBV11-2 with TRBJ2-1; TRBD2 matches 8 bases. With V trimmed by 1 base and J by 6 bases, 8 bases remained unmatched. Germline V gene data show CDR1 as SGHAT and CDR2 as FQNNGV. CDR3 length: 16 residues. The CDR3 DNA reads TGTGCCAGCAGCTTAGGGGCGGGGGGAGTGGCCAATGAGCAGTTCTTC. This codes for CASSLGAGGVANEQFF.

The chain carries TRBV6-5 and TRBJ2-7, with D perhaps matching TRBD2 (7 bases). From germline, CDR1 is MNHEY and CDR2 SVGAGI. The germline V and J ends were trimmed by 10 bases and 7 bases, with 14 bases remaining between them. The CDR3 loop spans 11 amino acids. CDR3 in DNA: TGTGCCACCGGGCGGGGGCAGGAGCAGTACTTC. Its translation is CATGRGQEQYF.

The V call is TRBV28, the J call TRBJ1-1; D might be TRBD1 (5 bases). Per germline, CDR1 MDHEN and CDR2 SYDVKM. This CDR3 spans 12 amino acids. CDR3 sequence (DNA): TGTGAGACGCGCATGGGACTGACTGAAGCTTTCTTT. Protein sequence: CETRMGLTEAFF.